These 25 T cell receptor beta chains originate from one sample sequenced in a study of early T cells in non-severe SARS-CoV-2 infection. Each CDR3 protein gets one entry after TCRdb re-called the 5' RACE reads with MiXCR. The table has 88,000 or so distinct CDR3 sequences, just under 15% seen once. Material for sequencing was whole blood. Every receptor here comes from an adult who was a healthcare worker with PCR-confirmed SARS-CoV-2 infection or an uninfected control (not recorded which).

In this sample, this clonotype turned up a few times. This chain links TRBV7-8 with TRBJ2-7; 8 positions match TRBD1. Trimming cost V 3 bases and J 5 bases; bases outside gene matches: 3. Germline V gene lookup returns CDR1 SGHVS and CDR2 FQNEAQ. This CDR3 spans 13 amino acids. The CDR3 reads CASSFRGHNEQYF. CDR3 sequence (DNA): TGTGCCAGCAGCTTCAGGGGGCATAACGAGCAGTACTTC.

The chain employs TRBV5-4 and TRBJ2-2; maybe TRBD2 (5 bases). Germline CDR1 is SGHNT and CDR2 is YYREEE (reference sequence). CDR3 length: 14 residues. V was shortened by 4 bases and J by 6 bases, with 13 bases between the two germline ends. CDR3 sequence reads: CASSAGNLAGELFF. As DNA, the CDR3 is TGTGCCAGCAGCGCGGGCAATCTAGCCGGGGAGCTGTTTTTT.

The chain's CDR3 is CASSLLKGLNTEAFF. CDR3 DNA: TGTGCCAGCAGCTTATTGAAAGGTTTGAACACTGAAGCTTTCTTT. The chain uses TRBV11-1 and TRBJ1-1; D remains unclear. Germline V gene sequence: CDR1 SGHAT, CDR2 FQDESV (reference sequence). Trimming cost V 2 bases and J 0 bases, with 10 bases left between them. The CDR3 has 15 residues.

The sample holds one count of this clonotype. The chain recombines TRBV6-1 with TRBJ1-2; D is perhaps TRBD1 (5 bases). The CDR3 contains 13 residues. Germline loops: CDR1 MNHNS, CDR2 SASEGT. Trimming stripped 7 bases from V and 13 bases from J, with 22 bases between. The CDR3 region has the DNA TGTGCCAGCAACCCGGGGCAGGGAGTGGACTGCACCTTC. It specifies CASNPGQGVDCTF.

This clonotype was counted a few times. The J gene is TRBJ2-7, the V gene TRBV3-1; D not certain. Germline V gene sequence: CDR1 LGHDT, CDR2 YNNKEL (reference sequence). CDR3 size: 14 residues. V was clipped by 7 bases and J by 5 bases, with 18 bases between them. The CDR3 region has the DNA TGTGCCAGCACCTTCGACCTCCGAGCCAACGAGCAGTACTTC. Translated, it gives CASTFDLRANEQYF.

This clonotype was counted between two and nine times. The gene calls are TRBV18 and TRBJ1-4, with D maybe TRBD1 (5 bases). V was pared by 4 bases and J by 2 bases, with 5 bases between. From germline, CDR1 is KGHSH and CDR2 LQKENI. The CDR3 spans 13 residues. The CDR3 region has the DNA TGTGCCAGCTCACGGGGGACTAATGAAAAACTGTTTTTT. It translates to CASSRGTNEKLFF.

The gene calls are TRBV7-8 and TRBJ1-6; perhaps TRBD1 as D (5 bases). This CDR3 spans 16 amino acids. V dropped 5 bases and J dropped 7 bases, with 18 bases sitting between them. The germline gives CDR1 SGHVS, CDR2 FQNEAQ. CDR3 amino acids: CASSRSLTVYNSPLHF. DNA of the CDR3: TGTGCCAGCAGCCGGTCCTTGACAGTGTACAATTCACCCCTCCACTTT.

The chain is built from TRBV5-1 and TRBJ1-6; TRBD1 is a possible D gene (5 bases). Germline V lookup: CDR1 SGHRS, CDR2 YFSETQ. CDR3 length: 16 residues. V was pared by 0 bases and J by 4 bases, with 11 bases between. CDR3 sequence reads: CASSLGDSGYNSPLHF. Here the CDR3 DNA reads TGCGCCAGCAGCTTGGGCGACAGCGGATATAATTCACCCCTCCACTTT. The full variable domain, completed using reference TRBV5-1 and TRBJ1-6, is KAGVTQTPRYLIKTRGQQVTLSCSPISGHRSVSWYQQTPGQGLQFLFEYFSETQRNKGNFPGRFSGRQFSNSRSEMNVSTLELGDSALYLCASSLGDSGYNSPLHFGNGTRLTVT.

The chain links TRBV6-6 to TRBJ2-3; TRBD2 aligns across 7 bases. This CDR3 is built from 14 residues. V was clipped by 7 bases and J by 1 base; unmatched bases: 5. Germline-derived CDR1 and CDR2 are MNHNY and SVGAGI (reference sequence). In DNA, the CDR3 is TGTGCCAGCAAGAGGGAGGGCCGCACAGATACGCAGTATTTT. Its translation: CASKREGRTDTQYF.

This clonotype showed up just a few times. This chain connects TRBV5-1 to TRBJ2-3; TRBD2 matches at 10 bases. Per germline, CDR1 SGHRS and CDR2 YFSETQ. This CDR3 spans 16 amino acids. The V gene end was trimmed by 0 bases and the J gene end by 6 bases; junction bases not matched to a gene: 7. The CDR3 DNA reads TGCGCCAGCAGCTTGGCCGCAGCGGGAGGGACCGATACGCAGTATTTT. This codes for CASSLAAAGGTDTQYF.

This chain joins TRBV5-1 and TRBJ2-1; D possibly corresponds to TRBD2 (5 bases). The CDR3 contains 16 residues. The germline CDR1 and CDR2 sequences are SGHRS and YFSETQ. Between the trimmed V and J ends, which lost 0 bases and 10 bases, there was a span of 20 bases. The CDR3 bases are TGCGCCAGCAGCTTGGCCCCCGGTGGCGGGTTGCGGGAGCAGTTCTTC. Encoded protein: CASSLAPGGGLREQFF.

In its sample, this clonotype was seen many times. The chain joins TRBV20-1 to TRBJ2-3; D not certain. Germline loops: CDR1 DFQATT, CDR2 SNEGSKA (reference sequence). Trimming cost V 1 base and J 6 bases, with 8 bases left between them. The CDR3 runs 12 residues. CDR3 DNA sequence: TGCAGTGCTAGAGCGGCTCGGGATACGCAGTATTTT. Translation: CSARAARDTQYF.

To note about this clonotype: A much bigger clone sits one base away, suggesting this may be a read error. This chain links TRBV6-1 with TRBJ2-3, with TRBD2 matching 10 bases. Germline CDR1 reads MNHNS; CDR2 reads SASEGT. This CDR3 comprises 15 residues. The ends lost 3 bases at V and 1 base at J; junction bases unmatched: 1. The CDR3 nucleotides are TGTGCCAGCAGTGACCTAGCGGGAGGCACAGATACGCAGTATTTT. Its protein is CASSDLAGGTDTQYF.

A remark on this clonotype: A much larger clone differs from this one at a single base, so this may be a read error. The chain is built from TRBV7-2 and TRBJ2-1; D gene ambiguous. The J call may be wrong; the DNA end is better matched by TRBJ2-7. Germline-derived CDR1 and CDR2 are SGHTA and FQGNSA. This CDR3 spans 14 amino acids. The DNA for the CDR3 is TGTGCCAGCAGACCGGCCAGCTCCTACAATGAGCAGTACTTC. Translated: CASRPASSYNEQYF.

Concerning this clonotype: A much larger clone differs by one base, so this may be a read error. The V call is TRBV7-9, the J call TRBJ2-1; 11 bases align to TRBD1. Germline lookup yields CDR1 SEHNR and CDR2 FQNEAQ (reference sequence). CDR3 length: 19 amino acids. CDR3 nucleotide sequence: TGTGCCAGCAGCGACGGACAGGGGGCGCACCGTAGCTCCTACAATGAGCTGTTCTTC. Translated, it gives CASSDGQGAHRSSYNELFF.

This clonotype was found a few times. The J gene is TRBJ2-3, the V gene TRBV5-1; tentatively, D is TRBD1 or TRBD2 (5 bases each). The CDR3 has 16 amino acids. Germline loops: CDR1 SGHRS, CDR2 YFSETQ. Deletions cut 7 bases from V and 1 base from J, with 19 bases between. DNA of the CDR3: TGCGCCAGCGCCCCCCCCTCGGGGCTAGGCACAGATACGCAGTATTTT. Amino acids: CASAPPSGLGTDTQYF.

This clonotype was detected a few times. V and J are TRBV11-2 and TRBJ2-7; D is perhaps TRBD1 or TRBD2 (5 bases each). V lost 4 bases and J lost 0, with 10 bases in between. CDR1 and CDR2 (germline): SGHAT, FQNNGV. The CDR3 runs 14 residues. The CDR3 region is CASSSGRNSYEQYF. CDR3 sequence (DNA): TGTGCCAGCAGCTCGGGACGGAACTCCTACGAGCAGTACTTC.

The sample holds many counts of this clonotype. This chain connects TRBV5-1 to TRBJ2-7; the match to TRBD1 covers 7 bases. The CDR3 covers 14 residues. Trimming cost V 0 bases and J 5 bases; bases outside gene matches: 5. Germline CDR1 SGHRS, CDR2 YFSETQ. CDR3 DNA sequence: TGCGCCAGCAGCTTGGTTGAGGGGGCGGACGAGCAGTACTTC. It is translated as CASSLVEGADEQYF.

This rearrangement joins TRBV19 to TRBJ2-6; D possibly matches TRBD1 or TRBD2 (5 bases each). V lost 7 bases, J lost 0 bases, and 13 bases lay in between. This CDR3 spans 16 amino acids. Looked up from germline, CDR1 is LNHDA and CDR2 is SQIVND (reference sequence). The CDR3 coding sequence is TGTGCCAGTAAATGGGACGCCGGCTCTGGGGCCAACGTCCTGACTTTC. It translates to CASKWDAGSGANVLTF.

This clonotype was counted many times. The J gene is TRBJ1-5, the V gene TRBV4-1; the D is unclear. The CDR3 runs 13 residues. V gave up 0 bases and J gave up 7 bases, with 7 bases separating them. Germline V gene lookup returns CDR1 MGHRA and CDR2 YSYEKL. For the CDR3, the DNA is TGCGCCAGCAGCCAAGACACTCCCCAGCCCCAGCATTTT. Its translation: CASSQDTPQPQHF.

In this sample, this clonotype turned up a few times. The rearrangement joins TRBV4-1 to TRBJ2-7; TRBD2 aligns across 7 bases. With V trimmed by 1 base and J by 5 bases, 2 bases remained unmatched. Germline V gene data show CDR1 as MGHRA and CDR2 as YSYEKL. This CDR3 has 13 residues. The CDR3 sequence: CASSQGAGDEQYF. In DNA, the CDR3 is TGCGCCAGCAGCCAAGGGGCGGGAGACGAGCAGTACTTC.

The table lists this clonotype with many counts. V and J are TRBV28 and TRBJ1-5, with D possibly TRBD1 on 5 matching bases. Germline values: CDR1 MDHEN, CDR2 SYDVKM. Between the trimmed V and J ends, which lost 6 bases and 5 bases, there was a span of 14 bases. This CDR3 region has 14 residues. The CDR3 DNA is TGTGCCAGCAGCCACGGACAAGCCCATCAGCCCCAGCATTTT. It is translated as CASSHGQAHQPQHF.

The rearrangement uses TRBV9 and TRBJ1-1; 8 bases line up with TRBD1. CDR3 size: 14 residues. The germline V gene encodes CDR1 SGDLS and CDR2 YYNGEE. J lost 4 bases, V lost 2 bases, and 4 bases had no gene match. CDR3 residues: CASSVTGESTEAFF. CDR3 sequence (DNA): TGTGCCAGCAGCGTGACAGGGGAGAGCACTGAAGCTTTCTTT.

The chain has TRBV2 and TRBJ1-1, with D perhaps matching TRBD1 (6 bases). The CDR3 contains 10 residues. Germline CDR1 and CDR2: SNHLY and FYNNEI. V was shortened by 8 bases and J by 8 bases, with 9 bases between the two germline ends. In nucleotides, the CDR3 is TGTGCCAGCGGGGGCAAAGAAGCTTTCTTT. Translating gives CASGGKEAFF.

This chain connects TRBV20-1 to TRBJ2-7; D is unclear. With 7 bases removed from V and 2 bases from J, the gap between germline ends came to 12 bases. This CDR3 is 12 amino acids long. The germline V gene encodes CDR1 DFQATT and CDR2 SNEGSKA (reference sequence). CDR3 coding DNA: TGCAGTGTCAAACATCCACCCTACGAGCAGTACTTC. Translating it yields CSVKHPPYEQYF.